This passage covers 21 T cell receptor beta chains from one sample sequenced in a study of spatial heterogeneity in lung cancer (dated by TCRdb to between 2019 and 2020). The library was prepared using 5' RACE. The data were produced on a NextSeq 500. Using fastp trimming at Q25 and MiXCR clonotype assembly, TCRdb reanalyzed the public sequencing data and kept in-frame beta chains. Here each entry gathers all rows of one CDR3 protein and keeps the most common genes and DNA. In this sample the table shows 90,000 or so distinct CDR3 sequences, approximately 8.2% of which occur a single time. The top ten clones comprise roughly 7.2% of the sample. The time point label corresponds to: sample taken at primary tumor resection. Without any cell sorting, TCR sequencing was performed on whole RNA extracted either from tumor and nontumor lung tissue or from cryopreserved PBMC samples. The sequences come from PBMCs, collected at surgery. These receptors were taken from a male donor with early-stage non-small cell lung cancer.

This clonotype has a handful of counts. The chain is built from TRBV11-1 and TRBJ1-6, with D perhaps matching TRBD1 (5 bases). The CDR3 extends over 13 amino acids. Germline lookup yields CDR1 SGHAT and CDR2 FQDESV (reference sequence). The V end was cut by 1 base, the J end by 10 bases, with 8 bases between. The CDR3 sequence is CASSLGGYSPLHF. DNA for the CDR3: TGTGCCAGCAGCTTAGGGGGGTACTCACCCCTCCACTTT.

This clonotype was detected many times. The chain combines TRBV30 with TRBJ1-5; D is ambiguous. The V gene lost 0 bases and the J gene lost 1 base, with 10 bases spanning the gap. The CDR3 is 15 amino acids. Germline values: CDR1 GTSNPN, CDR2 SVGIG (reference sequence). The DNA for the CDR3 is TGTGCCTGGAGTGTACCCGGGAGGAGCAATCAGCCCCAGCATTTT. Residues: CAWSVPGRSNQPQHF.

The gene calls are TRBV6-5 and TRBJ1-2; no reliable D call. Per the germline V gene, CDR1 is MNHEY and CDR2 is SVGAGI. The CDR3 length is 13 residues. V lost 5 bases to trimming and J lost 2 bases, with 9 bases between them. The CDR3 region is CASSQRGNYGYTF. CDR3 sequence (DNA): TGTGCCAGCAGTCAACGAGGCAACTATGGCTACACCTTC.

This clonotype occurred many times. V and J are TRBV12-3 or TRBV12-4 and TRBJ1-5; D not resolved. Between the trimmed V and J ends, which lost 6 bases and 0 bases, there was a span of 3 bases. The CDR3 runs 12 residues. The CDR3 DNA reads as TGTGCCAGCAGCAATAGCAATCAGCCCCAGCATTTT. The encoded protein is CASSNSNQPQHF.

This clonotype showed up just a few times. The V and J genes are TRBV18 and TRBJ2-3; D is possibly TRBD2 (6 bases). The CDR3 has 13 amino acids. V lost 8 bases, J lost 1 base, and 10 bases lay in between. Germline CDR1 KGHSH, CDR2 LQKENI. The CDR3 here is CASTGLGTDTQYF. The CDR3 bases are TGTGCCAGCACGGGACTCGGCACAGATACGCAGTATTTT.

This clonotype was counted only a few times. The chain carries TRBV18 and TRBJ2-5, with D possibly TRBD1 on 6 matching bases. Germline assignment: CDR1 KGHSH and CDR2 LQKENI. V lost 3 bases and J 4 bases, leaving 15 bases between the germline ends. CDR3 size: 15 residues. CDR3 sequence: CASSPESRGGETQYF. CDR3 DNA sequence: TGTGCCAGCTCACCGGAGTCCAGGGGCGGAGAGACCCAGTACTTC.

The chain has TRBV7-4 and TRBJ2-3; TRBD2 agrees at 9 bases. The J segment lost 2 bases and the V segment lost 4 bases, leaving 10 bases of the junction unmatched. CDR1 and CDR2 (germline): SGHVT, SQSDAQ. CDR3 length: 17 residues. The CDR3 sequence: CASSSMRGRASTDTQYF. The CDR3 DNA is TGTGCCAGCAGCTCCATGCGCGGGAGGGCCTCCACAGATACGCAGTATTTT.

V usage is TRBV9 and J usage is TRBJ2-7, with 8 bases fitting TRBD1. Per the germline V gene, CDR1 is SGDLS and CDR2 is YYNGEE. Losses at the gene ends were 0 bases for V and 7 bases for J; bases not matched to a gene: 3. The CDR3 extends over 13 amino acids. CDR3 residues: CASSVGGTGEQYF. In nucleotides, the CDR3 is TGTGCCAGCAGCGTAGGGGGGACAGGTGAGCAGTACTTC.

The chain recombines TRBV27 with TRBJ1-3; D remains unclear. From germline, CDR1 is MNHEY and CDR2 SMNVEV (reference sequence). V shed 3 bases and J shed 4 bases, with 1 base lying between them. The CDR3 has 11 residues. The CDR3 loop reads CASSLGNTIYF. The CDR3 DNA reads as TGTGCCAGCAGTTTGGGAAACACCATATATTTT.

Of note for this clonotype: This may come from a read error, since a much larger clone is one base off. The CDR3 nucleotides are TGTGCCTTCGGCCCGGGACAGGACAACACCGGGGAGCTGTTTTTT. Amino acids: CAFGPGQDNTGELFF. This chain uses TRBV30 with TRBJ2-2, with 8 positions matching TRBD1. The CDR3 consists of 15 residues. Germline assignment: CDR1 GTSNPN and CDR2 SVGIG (reference sequence). J was trimmed by 2 bases and V by 7 bases; bases with no gene match: 9.

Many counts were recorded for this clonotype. CDR3 protein: CAISESNTNTEAFF. DNA for the CDR3: TGTGCCATCAGTGAGTCGAACACGAACACTGAAGCTTTCTTT. The rearrangement uses TRBV10-3 and TRBJ1-1; D uncertain. CDR3 length equals 14 residues. With 0 bases removed from V and 1 base from J, the gap between germline ends came to 6 bases. The germline V gene has CDR1 ENHRY and CDR2 SYGVKD.

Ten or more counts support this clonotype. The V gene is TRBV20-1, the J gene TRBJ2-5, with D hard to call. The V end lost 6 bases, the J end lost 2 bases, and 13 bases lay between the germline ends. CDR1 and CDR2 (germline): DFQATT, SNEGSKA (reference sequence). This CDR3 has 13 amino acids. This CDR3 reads CSAGPHVQETQYF. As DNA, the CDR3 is TGCAGTGCAGGGCCCCACGTTCAAGAGACCCAGTACTTC.

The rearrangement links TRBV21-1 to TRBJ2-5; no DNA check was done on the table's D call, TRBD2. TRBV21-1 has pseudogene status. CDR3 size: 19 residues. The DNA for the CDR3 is TGTGCCAGCAGGAAAACAGGGTCCAGCGGGAGGCAGAGGCGAGAGACCCAGTACTTC. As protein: CASRKTGSSGRQRRETQYF.

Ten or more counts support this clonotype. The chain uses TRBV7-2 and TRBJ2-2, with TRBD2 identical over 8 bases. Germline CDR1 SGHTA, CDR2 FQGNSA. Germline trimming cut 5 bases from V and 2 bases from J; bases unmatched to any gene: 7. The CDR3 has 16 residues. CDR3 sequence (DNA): TGTGCCAGCAGCCGTCCTAGCGGGCGTAACACCGGGGAGCTGTTTTTT. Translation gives CASSRPSGRNTGELFF.

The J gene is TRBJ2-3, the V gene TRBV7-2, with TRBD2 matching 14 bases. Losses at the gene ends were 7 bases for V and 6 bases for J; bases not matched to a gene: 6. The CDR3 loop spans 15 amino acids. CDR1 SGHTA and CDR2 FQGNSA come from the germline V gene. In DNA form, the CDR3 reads TGTGCCAGCACCCGACTAGCGGGGGGGTTTGATACGCAGTATTTT. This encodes CASTRLAGGFDTQYF.

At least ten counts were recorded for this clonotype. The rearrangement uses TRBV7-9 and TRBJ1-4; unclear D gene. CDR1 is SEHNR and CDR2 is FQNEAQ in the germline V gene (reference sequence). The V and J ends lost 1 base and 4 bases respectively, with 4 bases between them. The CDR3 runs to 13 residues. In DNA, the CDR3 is TGTGCCAGCAGCTTAGGGGATAATGAAAAACTGTTTTTT. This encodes CASSLGDNEKLFF.

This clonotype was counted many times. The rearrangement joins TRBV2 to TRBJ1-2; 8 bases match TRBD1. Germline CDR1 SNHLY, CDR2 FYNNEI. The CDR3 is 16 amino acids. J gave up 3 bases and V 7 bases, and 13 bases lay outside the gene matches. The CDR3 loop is CASTKGQGLIYYGYTF. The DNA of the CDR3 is TGTGCCAGCACTAAAGGACAGGGCCTTATCTACTATGGCTACACCTTC.

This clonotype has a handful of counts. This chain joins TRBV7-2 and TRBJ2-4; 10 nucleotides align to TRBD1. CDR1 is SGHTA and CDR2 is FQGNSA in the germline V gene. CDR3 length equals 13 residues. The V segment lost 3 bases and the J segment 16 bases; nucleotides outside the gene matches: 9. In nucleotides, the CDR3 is TGTGCCAGCAGCTTTTTGGCGGGACAGGGGCTATACTTC. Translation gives CASSFLAGQGLYF.

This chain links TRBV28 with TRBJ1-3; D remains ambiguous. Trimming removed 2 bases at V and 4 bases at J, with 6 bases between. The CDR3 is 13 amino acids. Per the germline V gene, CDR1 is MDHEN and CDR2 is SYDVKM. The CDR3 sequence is CASSLKRGNTIYF. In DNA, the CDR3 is TGTGCCAGCAGTTTAAAGAGGGGAAACACCATATATTTT.

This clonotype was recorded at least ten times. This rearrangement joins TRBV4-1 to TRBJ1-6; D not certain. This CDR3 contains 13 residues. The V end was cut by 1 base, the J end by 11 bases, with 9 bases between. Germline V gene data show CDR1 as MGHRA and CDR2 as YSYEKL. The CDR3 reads CASSQGSGTPLHF. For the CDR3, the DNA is TGCGCCAGCAGCCAAGGCTCCGGAACACCCCTCCACTTT.

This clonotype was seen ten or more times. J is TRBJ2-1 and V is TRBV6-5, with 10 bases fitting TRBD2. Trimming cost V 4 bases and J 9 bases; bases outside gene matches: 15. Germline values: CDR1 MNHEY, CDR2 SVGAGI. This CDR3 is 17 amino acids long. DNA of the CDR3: TGTGCCAGCAGTTCTCCTAAAGTGAGCGGGAGGGCAGGTGAGCAGTTCTTC. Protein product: CASSSPKVSGRAGEQFF.